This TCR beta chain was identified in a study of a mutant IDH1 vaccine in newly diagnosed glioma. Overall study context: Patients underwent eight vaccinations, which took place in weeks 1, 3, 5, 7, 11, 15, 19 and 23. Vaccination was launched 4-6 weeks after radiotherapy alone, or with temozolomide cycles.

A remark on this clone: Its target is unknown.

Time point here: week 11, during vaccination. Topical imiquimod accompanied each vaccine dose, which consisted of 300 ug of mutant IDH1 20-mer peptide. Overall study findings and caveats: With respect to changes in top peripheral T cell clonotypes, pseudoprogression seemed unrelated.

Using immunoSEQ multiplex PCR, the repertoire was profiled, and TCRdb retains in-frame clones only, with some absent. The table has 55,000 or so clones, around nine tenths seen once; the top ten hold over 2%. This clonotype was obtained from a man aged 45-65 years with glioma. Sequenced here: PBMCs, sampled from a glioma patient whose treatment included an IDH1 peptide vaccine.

CDR3 nucleotide sequence: TGTGCCAGCGGACAGGGAGGTTACGAGCAGTACTTC. Protein product: CASGQGGYEQYF. The rearrangement uses TRBV19 and TRBJ2-7, with 8 bases fitting TRBD1. The CDR3 contains 12 residues. The germline CDR1 and CDR2 sequences are LNHDA and SQIVND (reference sequence). Trimming took 9 bases from V and 4 from J; bases not matched to a gene: 5.